Following are 2 T cell receptor beta chains from one sample sequenced in a study of human CD8 memory T cell subsets. UMI-labeled 5' RACE generated the TCR beta libraries. No DNA is given; TCRdb re-called the 5' RACE reads and lists each CDR3 protein once. The sample table sets out roughly 7,700 distinct CDR3 sequences. The sequenced sample was CD8+ T cells from PBMCs. These TCRs come from a human donor in good health.

The J gene is TRBJ2-1, the V gene TRBV7-9; there is no DNA to check the TCRdb D call of TRBD2. There are 12 residues in the CDR3. Germline V lookup: CDR1 SEHNR, CDR2 FQNEAQ (reference sequence). This chain's CDR3 is CASSPGGSEQFF.

CDR3: CASSLKQDSYNEQFF. The chain combines TRBV4-1 with TRBJ2-1; absent DNA, TCRdb's TRBD1 call cannot be checked. Germline loops: CDR1 MGHRA, CDR2 YSYEKL. CDR3 length: 15 amino acids.